One and the same sample provided the 11 T cell receptor beta chains below, sequenced in a study of beta chain features in type 1 diabetes. Investigators reverse transcribed all isolated RNA, so they sequenced expressed TCRB transcripts. The repertoire was sequenced with immunoSEQ multiplex PCR; TCRdb's copy has only in-frame clones and lacks some. Of about 930,000 clones in the sample, roughly a sixth were seen once. The sequenced sample consisted of naive CD4+ T cells from blood. These receptors came from a woman aged 18 to 35 in good health.

This sequence joins TRBV5-4 and TRBJ2-1; the D gene is possibly TRBD2 (6 bases). Germline loops: CDR1 SGHNT, CDR2 YYREEE (reference sequence). The CDR3 is made up of 14 amino acids. V shed 0 bases and J shed 7 bases, with 11 bases lying between them. CDR3 bases: TGTGCCAGCAGCTTGGGGAGGGCTTCGAATGAGCAGTTCTTC. This encodes CASSLGRASNEQFF.

V and J are TRBV7-2 and TRBJ1-2, with D perhaps matching TRBD1 (5 bases). The V and J ends lost 0 bases and 3 bases respectively, with 8 bases between them. CDR3 length: 14 amino acids. Germline assignment: CDR1 SGHTA and CDR2 FQGNSA. CDR3 coding DNA: TGTGCCAGCAGCTTAGCAGGGGAATACTATGGCTACACCTTC. Its protein is CASSLAGEYYGYTF.

The table lists this clone with a few counts. The chain carries TRBV19 and TRBJ1-1; D is uncertain. V was trimmed by 6 bases and J by 5 bases, leaving 16 bases between them. CDR1 and CDR2 from the germline V gene are LNHDA and SQIVND (reference sequence). CDR3 length equals 14 residues. The CDR3 sequence: CASRWGFRLTEAFF. CDR3 nucleotides: TGTGCCAGTAGATGGGGTTTTCGATTAACTGAAGCTTTCTTT.

This clone turned up a few times. The chain joins TRBV7-2 to TRBJ2-1, with a tentative D call TRBD1 (5 bases). Germline V gene data show CDR1 as SGHTA and CDR2 as FQGNSA. Trimming removed 7 bases from V and 2 bases from J, with 12 bases in between. The CDR3 covers 14 residues. The CDR3 sequence is CASTLKGAYNEQFF. CDR3 nucleotides: TGTGCCAGCACCCTAAAAGGGGCCTACAATGAGCAGTTCTTC.

In this sample, this clone turned up a few times. This chain joins TRBV6-6 and TRBJ2-7; 7 bases line up with TRBD2. Germline V CDR1 and CDR2: MNHNY, SVGAGI (reference sequence). V was pared by 5 bases and J by 4 bases, with 5 bases of the junction left unmatched. The CDR3 is 13 amino acids. Here the CDR3 DNA reads TGTGCCAGCAGTCCGACTAGCCCGTACGAGCAGTACTTC. Encoded protein: CASSPTSPYEQYF.

V is TRBV7-8 and J is TRBJ2-5; 9 bases map to TRBD2. With 2 bases clipped from V and 5 bases from J, the junction kept 12 bases outside the gene matches. This CDR3 spans 17 amino acids. Germline V gives CDR1 SGHVS, CDR2 FQNEAQ. CDR3 in amino acids: CASSLIYRGRALETQYF. The CDR3 bases are TGTGCCAGCAGCTTAATTTACCGCGGGAGGGCCTTGGAGACCCAGTACTTC.

This clone has just a few counts. V gene TRBV2 combines with J gene TRBJ2-3, with 10 bases lining up with TRBD2. The V segment lost 4 bases and the J segment 4 bases; nucleotides outside the gene matches: 11. Per germline, CDR1 SNHLY and CDR2 FYNNEI. CDR3 length: 17 residues. CDR3 protein: CASSAPGLAGVSDTQYF. CDR3 DNA: TGTGCCAGCAGTGCCCCGGGGCTAGCGGGAGTTTCAGATACGCAGTATTTT.

This chain connects TRBV6-1 to TRBJ2-6; D may be TRBD2 (6 bases). Looked up from germline, CDR1 is MNHNS and CDR2 is SASEGT. The CDR3 has 17 residues. The V end was cut by 4 bases, the J end by 2 bases, with 15 bases between. The CDR3 DNA sequence: TGTGCCAGCAGTGGTTCAAGGGGAGGAACTGGGGCCAACGTCCTGACTTTC. Encoded protein: CASSGSRGGTGANVLTF.

This clone was found a few times. V gene TRBV15 combines with J gene TRBJ2-7; TRBD1 is a possible D gene (9 bases). Germline lookup yields CDR1 LNHNV and CDR2 YYDKDF (reference sequence). Trimming stripped 0 bases from V and 4 bases from J, with 13 bases between. The CDR3 loop spans 15 amino acids. The chain's CDR3 is CATSRDSGTGYEQYF. CDR3 DNA: TGTGCCACCAGCAGAGATAGCGGGACAGGGTACGAGCAGTACTTC.

This rearrangement joins TRBV19 to TRBJ2-1; 9 nucleotides match TRBD1. Per germline, CDR1 LNHDA and CDR2 SQIVND (reference sequence). CDR3 length equals 13 residues. The ends lost 10 bases at V and 5 bases at J; junction bases unmatched: 6. The CDR3 coding sequence is TGTGCCACCGCGGGACAGGGTCACAATGAGCAGTTCTTC. As protein: CATAGQGHNEQFF.

The chain has TRBV18 and TRBJ2-4; 9 bases fit TRBD1. J lost 6 bases, V lost 6 bases, and 9 bases had no gene match. The CDR3 sequence is 15 residues long. The V gene's germline CDR1 is KGHSH and CDR2 LQKENI. The CDR3 loop reads CASSETGGTGNIQYF. For the CDR3, the DNA is TGTGCCAGCTCTGAGACAGGGGGAACGGGAAACATTCAGTACTTC.